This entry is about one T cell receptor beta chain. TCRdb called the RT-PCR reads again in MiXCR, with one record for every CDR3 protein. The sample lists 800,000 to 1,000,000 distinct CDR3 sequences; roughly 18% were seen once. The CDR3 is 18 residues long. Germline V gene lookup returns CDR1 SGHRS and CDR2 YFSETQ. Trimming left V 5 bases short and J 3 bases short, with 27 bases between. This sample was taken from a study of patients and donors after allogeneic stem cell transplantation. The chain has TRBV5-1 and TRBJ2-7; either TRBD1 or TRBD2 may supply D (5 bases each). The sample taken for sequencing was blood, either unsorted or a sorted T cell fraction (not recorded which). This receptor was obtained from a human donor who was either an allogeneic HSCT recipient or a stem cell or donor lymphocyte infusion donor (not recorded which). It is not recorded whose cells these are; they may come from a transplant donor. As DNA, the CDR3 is TGCGCCAGCAGGGCGAGGGACGGGATGCAGTTCGTAGGCTACGAGCAGTACTTC. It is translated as CASRARDGMQFVGYEQYF.